This T cell receptor (beta chain) was obtained from a study of OX40 agonist ivuxolimab in advanced cancers. For the study at large: Age averaged around 59 years (range roughly 23 to 85), and less than 85% were male.

TCRdb keeps only in-frame clones here, not all; method: immunoSEQ multiplex PCR. The sample consists of about 66,000 clones, about three quarters of them appearing once. With respect to this clone: At one end the junction does not follow the germline gene, possibly because of a read error.

Germline CDR1 is SGHRS and CDR2 is YFSETQ. The CDR3 extends over 15 amino acids. The sequenced sample was CD4+ or CD8+ T cells sorted from blood, obtained in a trial of the OX40 agonist ivuxolimab. The chain links TRBV5-1 to TRBJ1-3, with 7 bases lining up with TRBD1. The source is an adult with an advanced solid tumor such as melanoma, head and neck, liver or kidney cancer. CDR3 sequence: CASSPTGSSGNTIYF. Written as DNA, the CDR3 is TGTGCCAGCAGCCCGACAGGGAGTTCTGGAAACACCATATATTTT.